These T cell receptor beta chains were read from a single sample in a study of vaccination and CD4 T cells after COVID-19. These TCRs' antigens remain unknown. TCRdb recomputed calls from the PCR reads with MiXCR, one row per CDR3 protein. The table has 7,000 to 10,000 distinct CDR3 sequences, roughly a third seen once. The sample was CD4+ T cells from blood, cultured in vitro. Receptors were obtained from a human donor in good health. Each CDR3 is given with its conserved first and last residue. D genes are given only for firm matches. The listing skips clone size in some rows; elsewhere it reads once, few, many or a size class.

D gene: .; J gene: TRBJ2-7; V gene: TRBV6-2/TRBV6-3; clone size: .; CDR3 protein: CASSRPGLSSYEQYF; CDR3 DNA: TGTGCCAGCAGCCGCCCGGGGCTGAGCTCCTACGAGCAGTACTTC
D gene: .; J gene: TRBJ1-2; V gene: TRBV20-1; clone size: .; CDR3 protein: CSALGGVNYAYTF; CDR3 DNA: TGCAGTGCTTTGGGTGGGGTTAACTATGCCTACACCTTC
D gene: TRBD1; J gene: TRBJ1-1; V gene: TRBV6-1; clone size: few; CDR3 protein: CASSKGQWNTEAFF; CDR3 DNA: TGTGCCAGCAGCAAGGGACAGTGGAACACTGAAGCTTTCTTT
D gene: .; J gene: TRBJ1-5; V gene: TRBV2; clone size: .; CDR3 protein: CASSVGVTTQPQHF; CDR3 DNA: TGTGCCAGCAGTGTTGGGGTCACAACCCAGCCCCAGCATTTT
D gene: .; J gene: TRBJ2-7; V gene: TRBV7-2; clone size: .; CDR3 protein: CASSWTTYEQYF; CDR3 DNA: TGTGCCAGCAGCTGGACAACCTACGAGCAGTACTTC
D gene: .; J gene: TRBJ2-1; V gene: TRBV27; clone size: .; CDR3 protein: CASYPWAGEYNEQFF; CDR3 DNA: TGTGCCAGCTACCCTTGGGCAGGGGAGTACAATGAGCAGTTCTTC
D gene: .; J gene: TRBJ1-1; V gene: TRBV30; clone size: .; CDR3 protein: CAWSVRGDTEAFF; CDR3 DNA: TGTGCCTGGAGTGTACGGGGAGACACTGAAGCTTTCTTT
D gene: TRBD1; J gene: TRBJ2-5; V gene: TRBV20-1; clone size: few; CDR3 protein: CSAPTDRGVETQYF; CDR3 DNA: TGCAGTGCTCCCACGGACAGGGGGGTAGAGACCCAGTACTTC
D gene: .; J gene: TRBJ2-7; V gene: TRBV27; clone size: .; CDR3 protein: CASSNLAYPSYEQYF; CDR3 DNA: TGTGCCAGCAGCAACCTGGCCTACCCAAGCTACGAGCAGTACTTC
D gene: .; J gene: TRBJ2-5; V gene: TRBV6-5; clone size: few; CDR3 protein: CASSSWETQYF; CDR3 DNA: TGTGCCAGCAGTTCGTGGGAGACCCAGTACTTC
D gene: .; J gene: TRBJ1-1; V gene: TRBV30; clone size: few; CDR3 protein: CAWSVGSNTEAFF; CDR3 DNA: TGTGCCTGGAGTGTAGGGAGTAACACTGAAGCTTTCTTT
D gene: .; J gene: TRBJ2-5; V gene: TRBV30; clone size: .; CDR3 protein: CAWGQTKETQYF; CDR3 DNA: TGTGCCTGGGGACAGACAAAAGAGACCCAGTACTTC
D gene: .; J gene: TRBJ1-2; V gene: TRBV29-1; clone size: few; CDR3 protein: CSVAPARINYGYTF; CDR3 DNA: TGCAGCGTTGCCCCAGCACGAATTAACTATGGCTACACCTTC
D gene: TRBD1; J gene: TRBJ1-2; V gene: TRBV19; clone size: .; CDR3 protein: CASSSPGQGDYGYTF; CDR3 DNA: TGTGCCAGTAGTAGCCCGGGACAGGGGGACTATGGCTACACCTTC
D gene: .; J gene: TRBJ1-5; V gene: TRBV19; clone size: .; CDR3 protein: CASSYSPDGQPQHF; CDR3 DNA: TGTGCCAGTAGTTACAGCCCCGACGGGCAGCCCCAGCATTTT
D gene: .; J gene: TRBJ1-3; V gene: TRBV10-1; clone size: .; CDR3 protein: CASSDPGAGNTIYF; CDR3 DNA: TGCGCCAGCAGTGACCCGGGTGCTGGAAACACCATATATTTT
D gene: TRBD1; J gene: TRBJ1-1; V gene: TRBV4-2; clone size: .; CDR3 protein: CASSLTGGDTEAFF; CDR3 DNA: TGTGCCAGCAGCCTGACAGGGGGGGACACTGAAGCTTTCTTT
D gene: .; J gene: TRBJ1-1; V gene: TRBV6-5; clone size: .; CDR3 protein: CASSYHAVNTEAFF; CDR3 DNA: TGTGCCAGCAGTTACCATGCAGTGAACACTGAAGCTTTCTTT
D gene: TRBD1; J gene: TRBJ1-2; V gene: TRBV7-9; clone size: .; CDR3 protein: CASSLTGDGYTF; CDR3 DNA: TGTGCCAGCAGCTTAACAGGGGATGGCTACACCTTC
D gene: .; J gene: TRBJ1-2; V gene: TRBV6-1; clone size: .; CDR3 protein: CASSLDSGGGYTF; CDR3 DNA: TGTGCCAGCAGCCTGGACTCTGGGGGAGGCTACACCTTC
D gene: .; J gene: TRBJ1-2; V gene: TRBV18; clone size: .; CDR3 protein: CASSPLKWDGYTF; CDR3 DNA: TGTGCCAGCTCACCGTTAAAATGGGATGGCTACACCTTC
D gene: .; J gene: TRBJ1-1; V gene: TRBV18; clone size: few; CDR3 protein: CASSPMQGLDTEAFF; CDR3 DNA: TGTGCCAGCTCACCCATGCAGGGCCTGGACACTGAAGCTTTCTTT
D gene: .; J gene: TRBJ1-5; V gene: TRBV6-4; clone size: .; CDR3 protein: CASSERPLIRLGDYSNQPQHF; CDR3 DNA: TGTGCCAGCAGTGAACGCCCCTTAATTCGCCTTGGGGACTATAGCAATCAGCCCCAGCATTTT
D gene: .; J gene: TRBJ2-7; V gene: TRBV6-5; clone size: .; CDR3 protein: CASSYSTDYEQYF; CDR3 DNA: TGTGCCAGCAGTTACTCGACAGACTACGAGCAGTACTTC
D gene: TRBD1; J gene: TRBJ1-1; V gene: TRBV6-1; clone size: .; CDR3 protein: CASSVGTGGRLNTEAFF; CDR3 DNA: TGTGCCAGCAGTGTGGGGACAGGGGGACGATTGAACACTGAAGCTTTCTTT
D gene: .; J gene: TRBJ1-2; V gene: TRBV18; clone size: .; CDR3 protein: CASSPVAASFYGYTF; CDR3 DNA: TGTGCCAGCTCACCAGTAGCAGCTTCCTTCTATGGCTACACCTTC
D gene: .; J gene: TRBJ2-2; V gene: TRBV19; clone size: .; CDR3 protein: CASSNSRSPTGELFF; CDR3 DNA: TGTGCCAGTAGTAACTCCCGCAGTCCCACCGGGGAGCTGTTTTTT
D gene: TRBD1; J gene: TRBJ1-1; V gene: TRBV27; clone size: .; CDR3 protein: CASSLSRRGQDTNTEAFF; CDR3 DNA: TGTGCCAGCAGTTTATCAAGAAGGGGGCAAGACACGAACACTGAAGCTTTCTTT
D gene: .; J gene: TRBJ2-7; V gene: TRBV5-1; clone size: .; CDR3 protein: CANRQASAYEQYF; CDR3 DNA: TGCGCCAATCGACAGGCCAGTGCCTACGAGCAGTACTTC